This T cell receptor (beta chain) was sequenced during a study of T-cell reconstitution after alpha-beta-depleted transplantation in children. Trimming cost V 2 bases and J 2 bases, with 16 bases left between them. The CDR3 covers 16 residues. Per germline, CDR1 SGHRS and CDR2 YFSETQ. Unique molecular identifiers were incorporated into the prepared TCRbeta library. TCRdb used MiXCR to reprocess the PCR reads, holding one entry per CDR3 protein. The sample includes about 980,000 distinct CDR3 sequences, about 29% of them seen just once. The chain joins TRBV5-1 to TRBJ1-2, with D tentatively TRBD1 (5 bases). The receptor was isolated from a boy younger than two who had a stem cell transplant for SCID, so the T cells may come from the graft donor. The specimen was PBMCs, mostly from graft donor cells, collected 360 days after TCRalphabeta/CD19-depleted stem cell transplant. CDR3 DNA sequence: TGCGCCAGCAGCTTAACTGGACGGGGACCGAACTATGGCTACACCTTC. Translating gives CASSLTGRGPNYGYTF.